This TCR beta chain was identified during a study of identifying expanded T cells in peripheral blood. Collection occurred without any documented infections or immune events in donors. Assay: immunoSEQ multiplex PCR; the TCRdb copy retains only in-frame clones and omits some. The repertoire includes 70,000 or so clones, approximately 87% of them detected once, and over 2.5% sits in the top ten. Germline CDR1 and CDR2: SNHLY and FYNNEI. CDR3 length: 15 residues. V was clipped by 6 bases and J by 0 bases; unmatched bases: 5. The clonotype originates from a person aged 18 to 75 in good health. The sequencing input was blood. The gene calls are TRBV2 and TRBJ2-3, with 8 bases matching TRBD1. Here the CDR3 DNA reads TGTGCCAGCAGCGATGACAGGGGTAGCACAGATACGCAGTATTTT. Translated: CASSDDRGSTDTQYF.